This TCR beta chain is from a study of identical twins. The study, taken as a whole, reports: Cross-sectional statistical analysis, not tracking of the same donors, underpinned the conclusions. Within cord blood, abundant beta clonotypes carried fewer insertions, but memory repertoires showed no such trend. Within twin pairs, the out-of-frame alpha sequences they shared showed excess low generation probability.

This clonotype was counted between two and nine times. Its antigen is still unknown. V trimming: 2 bases; J trimming: 1 base; junction bases outside the gene matches: 9. The germline CDR1 and CDR2 sequences are SQVTM and ANQGSEA. The CDR3 extends over 17 amino acids. Template switching introduced a universal primer site, and the cDNA bore unique molecular identifiers. TCRdb re-called the 5' RACE reads through MiXCR, storing one row per CDR3 protein. The table records about 530,000 distinct CDR3 sequences, 13% to 15% of them present only once. The data also belong to a second study, concerning yellow fever vaccine responses in identical twins.

The chain combines TRBV29-1 with TRBJ2-5; 11 bases line up with TRBD2. The sequenced sample was CD4+ T cells sorted from blood. The TCR sequence derives from a woman aged 18-29 years in good health. The CDR3 loop is CSVESLGLAGPQETQYF. The CDR3 region has the DNA TGCAGCGTTGAAAGTCTCGGACTAGCGGGTCCCCAAGAGACCCAGTACTTC.